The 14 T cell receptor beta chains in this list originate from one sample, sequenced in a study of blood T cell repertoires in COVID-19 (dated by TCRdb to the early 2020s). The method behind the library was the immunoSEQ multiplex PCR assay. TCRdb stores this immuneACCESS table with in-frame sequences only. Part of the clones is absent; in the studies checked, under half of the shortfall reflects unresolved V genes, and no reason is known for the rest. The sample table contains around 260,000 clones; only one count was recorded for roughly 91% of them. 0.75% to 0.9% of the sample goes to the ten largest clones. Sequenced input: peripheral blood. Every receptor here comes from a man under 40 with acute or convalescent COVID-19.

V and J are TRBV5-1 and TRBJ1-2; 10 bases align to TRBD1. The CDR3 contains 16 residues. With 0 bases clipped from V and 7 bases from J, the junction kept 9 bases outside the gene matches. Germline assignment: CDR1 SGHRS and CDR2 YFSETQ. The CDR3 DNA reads TGCGCCAGCAGCTTGGATGCGACAGGGGGCATGGGTGGCTACACCTTC. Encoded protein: CASSLDATGGMGGYTF. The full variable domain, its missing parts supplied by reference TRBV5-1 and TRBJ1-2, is KAGVTQTPRYLIKTRGQQVTLSCSPISGHRSVSWYQQTPGQGLQFLFEYFSETQRNKGNFPGRFSGRQFSNSRSEMNVSTLELGDSALYLCASSLDATGGMGGYTFGSGTRLTVV.

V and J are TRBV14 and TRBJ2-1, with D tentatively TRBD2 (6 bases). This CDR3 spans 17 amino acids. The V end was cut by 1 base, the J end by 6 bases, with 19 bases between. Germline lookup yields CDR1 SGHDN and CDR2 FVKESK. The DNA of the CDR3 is TGTGCCAGCAGCCAAGCTTTCGGGGGTTTCGTCGGCAATGAGCAGTTCTTC. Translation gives CASSQAFGGFVGNEQFF.

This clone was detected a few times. CDR3 sequence (DNA): TGTGCCAGCAGTGAGGGTAGCGGGGGGAAAGATACGCAGTATTTT. Residues: CASSEGSGGKDTQYF. The rearrangement uses TRBV6-4 and TRBJ2-3; 10 bases align to TRBD2. Germline V gene sequence: CDR1 MRHNA, CDR2 SNTAGT. With 3 bases clipped from V and 5 bases from J, the junction kept 5 bases outside the gene matches. The CDR3 spans 15 residues.

The DNA for the CDR3 is TGCGCCAGCAGTGATGGCGGGAGTTTCAATGAGCAGTTCTTC. This gives the protein CASSDGGSFNEQFF. J is TRBJ2-1 and V is TRBV10-1, with 7 bases matching TRBD2. Germline assignment: CDR1 WNHNN and CDR2 SYGVQD (reference sequence). This CDR3 spans 14 amino acids. V gave up 3 bases and J gave up 6 bases; unmatched junction bases: 5.

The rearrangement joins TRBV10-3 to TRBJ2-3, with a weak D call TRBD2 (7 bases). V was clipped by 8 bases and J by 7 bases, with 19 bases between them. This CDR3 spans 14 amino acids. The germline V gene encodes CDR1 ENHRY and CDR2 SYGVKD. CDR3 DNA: TGTGCCATCCGGGGGGCGGGGGATCGGAATACGCAGTATTTT. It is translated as CAIRGAGDRNTQYF.

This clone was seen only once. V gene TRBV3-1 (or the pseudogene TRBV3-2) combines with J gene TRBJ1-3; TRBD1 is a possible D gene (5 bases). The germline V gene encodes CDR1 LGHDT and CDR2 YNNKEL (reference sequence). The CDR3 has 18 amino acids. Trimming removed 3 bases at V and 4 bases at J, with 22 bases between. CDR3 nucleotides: TGTGCCAGCAGCCACTGGGGCCTAACGTTGTCTACGGGAAACACCATATATTTT. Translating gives CASSHWGLTLSTGNTIYF.

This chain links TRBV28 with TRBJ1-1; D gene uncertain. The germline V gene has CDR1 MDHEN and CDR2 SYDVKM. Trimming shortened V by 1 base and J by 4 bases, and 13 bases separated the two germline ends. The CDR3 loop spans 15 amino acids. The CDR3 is CASSLSNLGGTEAFF. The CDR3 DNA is TGTGCCAGCAGTTTATCTAACCTCGGAGGCACTGAAGCTTTCTTT.

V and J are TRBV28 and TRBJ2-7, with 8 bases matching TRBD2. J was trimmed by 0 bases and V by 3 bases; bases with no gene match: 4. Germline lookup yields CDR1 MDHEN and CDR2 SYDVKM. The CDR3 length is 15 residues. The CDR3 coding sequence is TGTGCCAGCAGTTTCCCGGGGGGGGGCTCCTACGAGCAGTACTTC. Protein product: CASSFPGGGSYEQYF.

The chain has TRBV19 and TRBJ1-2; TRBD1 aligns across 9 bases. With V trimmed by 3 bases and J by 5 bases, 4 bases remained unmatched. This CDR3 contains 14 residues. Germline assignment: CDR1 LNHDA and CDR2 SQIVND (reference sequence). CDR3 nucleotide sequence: TGTGCCAGTAGTATGGGACAGGGTGGATATGGCTACACCTTC. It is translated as CASSMGQGGYGYTF. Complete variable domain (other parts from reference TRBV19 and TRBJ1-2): DGGITQSPKYLFRKEGQNVTLSCEQNLNHDAMYWYRQDPGQGLRLIYYSQIVNDFQKGDIAEGYSVSREKKESFPLTVTSAQKNPTAFYLCASSMGQGGYGYTFGSGTRLTVV.

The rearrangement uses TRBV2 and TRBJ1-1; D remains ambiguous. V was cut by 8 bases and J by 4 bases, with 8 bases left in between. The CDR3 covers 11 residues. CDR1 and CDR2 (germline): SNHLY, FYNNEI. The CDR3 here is CASREFTEAFF. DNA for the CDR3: TGTGCCAGCCGCGAGTTCACTGAAGCTTTCTTT.

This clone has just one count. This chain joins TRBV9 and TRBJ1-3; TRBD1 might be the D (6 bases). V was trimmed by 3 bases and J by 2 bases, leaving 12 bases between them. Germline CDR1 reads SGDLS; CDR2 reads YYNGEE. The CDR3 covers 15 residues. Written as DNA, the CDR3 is TGTGCCAGCAGCGGCCGGACAGATCCTGGAAACACCATATATTTT. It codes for CASSGRTDPGNTIYF. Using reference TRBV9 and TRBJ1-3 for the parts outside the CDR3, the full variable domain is DSGVTQTPKHLITATGQRVTLRCSPRSGDLSVYWYQQSLDQGLQFLIQYYNGEERAKGNILERFSAQQFPDLHSELNLSSLELGDSALYFCASSGRTDPGNTIYFGEGSWLTVV.

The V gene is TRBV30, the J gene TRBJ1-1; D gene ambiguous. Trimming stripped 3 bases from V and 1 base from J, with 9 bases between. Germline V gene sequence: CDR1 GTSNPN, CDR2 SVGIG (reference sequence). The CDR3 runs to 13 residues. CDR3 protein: CAWSATPNTEAFF. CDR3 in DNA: TGTGCCTGGAGCGCCACACCGAACACTGAAGCTTTCTTT.

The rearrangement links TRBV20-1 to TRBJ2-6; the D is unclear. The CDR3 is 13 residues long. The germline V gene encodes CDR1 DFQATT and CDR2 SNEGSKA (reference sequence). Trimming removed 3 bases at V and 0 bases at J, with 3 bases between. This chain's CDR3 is CSASYSGANVLTF. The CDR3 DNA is TGCAGTGCTAGTTACTCTGGGGCCAACGTCCTGACTTTC.

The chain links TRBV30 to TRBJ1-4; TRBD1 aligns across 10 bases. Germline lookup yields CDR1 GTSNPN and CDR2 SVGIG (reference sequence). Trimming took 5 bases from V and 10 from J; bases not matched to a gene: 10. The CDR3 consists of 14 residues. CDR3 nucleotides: TGTGCCTGGGGCCGACAGGGGGCGCCCCCAAAACTGTTTTTT. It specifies CAWGRQGAPPKLFF.